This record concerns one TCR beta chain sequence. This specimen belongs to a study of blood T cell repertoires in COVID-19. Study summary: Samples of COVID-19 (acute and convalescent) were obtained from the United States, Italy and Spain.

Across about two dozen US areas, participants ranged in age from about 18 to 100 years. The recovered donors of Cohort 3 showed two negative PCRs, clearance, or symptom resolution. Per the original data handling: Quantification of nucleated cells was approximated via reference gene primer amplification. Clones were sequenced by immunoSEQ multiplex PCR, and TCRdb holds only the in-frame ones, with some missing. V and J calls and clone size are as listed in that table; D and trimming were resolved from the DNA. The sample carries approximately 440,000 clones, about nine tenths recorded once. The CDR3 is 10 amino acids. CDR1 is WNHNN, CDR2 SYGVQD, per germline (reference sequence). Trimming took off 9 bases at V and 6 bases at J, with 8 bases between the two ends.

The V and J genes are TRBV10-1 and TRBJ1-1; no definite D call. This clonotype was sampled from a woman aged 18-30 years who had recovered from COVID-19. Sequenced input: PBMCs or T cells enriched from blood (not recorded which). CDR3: CARAVAEAFF. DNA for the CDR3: TGCGCCAGGGCGGTCGCTGAAGCTTTCTTT.